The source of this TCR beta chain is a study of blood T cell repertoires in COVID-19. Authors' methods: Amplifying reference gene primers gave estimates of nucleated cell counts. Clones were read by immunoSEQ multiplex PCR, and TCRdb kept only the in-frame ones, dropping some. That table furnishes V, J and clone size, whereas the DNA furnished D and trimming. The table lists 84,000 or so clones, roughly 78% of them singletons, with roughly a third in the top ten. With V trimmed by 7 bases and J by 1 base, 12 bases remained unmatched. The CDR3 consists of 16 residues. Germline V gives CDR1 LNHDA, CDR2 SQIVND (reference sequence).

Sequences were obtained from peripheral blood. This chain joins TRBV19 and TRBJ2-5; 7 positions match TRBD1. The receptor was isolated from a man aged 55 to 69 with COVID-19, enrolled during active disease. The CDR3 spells CASTPTGVPLQETQYF. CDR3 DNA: TGTGCCAGTACCCCTACAGGGGTCCCCCTCCAAGAGACCCAGTACTTC.